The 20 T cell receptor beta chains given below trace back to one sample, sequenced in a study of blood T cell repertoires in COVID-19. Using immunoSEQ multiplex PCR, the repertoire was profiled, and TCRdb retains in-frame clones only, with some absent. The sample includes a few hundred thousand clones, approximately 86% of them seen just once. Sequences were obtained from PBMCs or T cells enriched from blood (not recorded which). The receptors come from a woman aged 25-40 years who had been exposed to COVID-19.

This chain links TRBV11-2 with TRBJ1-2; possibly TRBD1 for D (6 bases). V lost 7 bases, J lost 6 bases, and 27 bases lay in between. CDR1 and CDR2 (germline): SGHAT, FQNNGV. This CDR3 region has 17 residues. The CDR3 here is CASTPGVQGPLYNGYTF. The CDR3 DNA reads TGTGCCAGCACCCCCGGCGTACAGGGCCCCCTATATAATGGCTACACCTTC.

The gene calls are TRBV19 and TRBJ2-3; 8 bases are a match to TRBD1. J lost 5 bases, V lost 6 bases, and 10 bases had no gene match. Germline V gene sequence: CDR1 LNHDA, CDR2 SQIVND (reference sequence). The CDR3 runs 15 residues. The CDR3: CASSRTGQGGDTQYF. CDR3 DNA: TGTGCCAGTAGCCGCACCGGACAGGGCGGAGATACGCAGTATTTT. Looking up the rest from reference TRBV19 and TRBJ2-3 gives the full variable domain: DGGITQSPKYLFRKEGQNVTLSCEQNLNHDAMYWYRQDPGQGLRLIYYSQIVNDFQKGDIAEGYSVSREKKESFPLTVTSAQKNPTAFYLCASSRTGQGGDTQYFGPGTRLTVL.

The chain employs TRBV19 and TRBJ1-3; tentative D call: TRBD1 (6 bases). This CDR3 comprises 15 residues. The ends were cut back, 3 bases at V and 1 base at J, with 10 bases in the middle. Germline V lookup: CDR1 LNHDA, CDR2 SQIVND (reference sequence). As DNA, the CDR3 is TGTGCCAGTAGTATTGAAACAGGGTCTGGAAACACCATATATTTT. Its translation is CASSIETGSGNTIYF.

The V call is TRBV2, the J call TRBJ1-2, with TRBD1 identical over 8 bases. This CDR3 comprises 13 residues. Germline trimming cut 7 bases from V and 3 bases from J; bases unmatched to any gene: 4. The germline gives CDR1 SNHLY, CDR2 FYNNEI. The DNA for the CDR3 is TGTGCCAGCACCAGACAGGGGTACTATGGCTACACCTTC. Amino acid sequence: CASTRQGYYGYTF.

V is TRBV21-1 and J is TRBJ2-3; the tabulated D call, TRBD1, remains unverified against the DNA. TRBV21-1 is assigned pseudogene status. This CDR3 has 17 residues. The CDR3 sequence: CASSKATEDRGVDTQYF. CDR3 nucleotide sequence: TGTGCCAGCAGCAAAGCCACAGAGGACAGGGGAGTGGATACGCAGTATTTT.

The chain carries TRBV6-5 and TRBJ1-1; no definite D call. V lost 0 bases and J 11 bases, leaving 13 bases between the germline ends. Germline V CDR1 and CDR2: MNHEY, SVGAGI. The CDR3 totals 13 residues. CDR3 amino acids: CASSYSRTRRAFF. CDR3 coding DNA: TGTGCCAGCAGTTACTCGCGGACTAGAAGGGCTTTCTTT.

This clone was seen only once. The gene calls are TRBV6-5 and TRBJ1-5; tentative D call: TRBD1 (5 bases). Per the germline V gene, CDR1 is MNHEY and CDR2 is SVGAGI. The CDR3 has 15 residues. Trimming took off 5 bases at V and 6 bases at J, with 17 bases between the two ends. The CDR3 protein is CASSLIGGAGQPQHF. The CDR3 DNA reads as TGTGCCAGCAGTCTGATTGGGGGAGCGGGTCAGCCCCAGCATTTT.

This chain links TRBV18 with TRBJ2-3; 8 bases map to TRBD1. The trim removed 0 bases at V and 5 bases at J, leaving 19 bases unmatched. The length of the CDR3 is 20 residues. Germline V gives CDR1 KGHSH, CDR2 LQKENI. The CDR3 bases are TGTGCCAGCTCACCACCCACGGGACAGGAGGGGCCTTACGTTATAGATACGCAGTATTTT. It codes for CASSPPTGQEGPYVIDTQYF.

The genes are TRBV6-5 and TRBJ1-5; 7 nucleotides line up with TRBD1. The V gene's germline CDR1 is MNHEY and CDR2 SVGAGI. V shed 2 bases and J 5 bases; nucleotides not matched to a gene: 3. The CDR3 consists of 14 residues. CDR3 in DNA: TGTGCCAGCAGTTACGGGACAGCTCATCAGCCCCAGCATTTT. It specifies CASSYGTAHQPQHF.

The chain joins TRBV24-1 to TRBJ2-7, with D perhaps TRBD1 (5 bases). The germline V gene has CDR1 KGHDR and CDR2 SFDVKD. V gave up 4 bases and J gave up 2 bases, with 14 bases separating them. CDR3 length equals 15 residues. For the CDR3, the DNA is TGTGCCACCAGTGACCCACAGGCTGCGGCCTACGAGCAGTACTTC. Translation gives CATSDPQAAAYEQYF.

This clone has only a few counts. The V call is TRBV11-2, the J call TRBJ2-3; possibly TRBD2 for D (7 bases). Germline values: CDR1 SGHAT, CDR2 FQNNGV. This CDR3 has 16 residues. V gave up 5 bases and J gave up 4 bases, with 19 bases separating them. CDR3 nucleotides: TGTGCCAGCAGCACAAAGGGGGGGATCCGCGCAGATACGCAGTATTTT. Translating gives CASSTKGGIRADTQYF.

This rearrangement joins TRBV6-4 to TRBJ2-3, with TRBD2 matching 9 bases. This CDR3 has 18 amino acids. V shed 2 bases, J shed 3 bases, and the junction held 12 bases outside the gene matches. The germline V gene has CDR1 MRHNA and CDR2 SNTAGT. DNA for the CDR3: TGTGCCAGCAGTGACCTAGCGGGGACCCTCAGGGGTACAGATACGCAGTATTTT. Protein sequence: CASSDLAGTLRGTDTQYF.

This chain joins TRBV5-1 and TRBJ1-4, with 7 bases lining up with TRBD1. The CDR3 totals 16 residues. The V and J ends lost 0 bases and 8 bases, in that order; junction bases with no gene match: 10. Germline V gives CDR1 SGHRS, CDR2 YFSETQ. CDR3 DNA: TGCGCCAGCAGCTTGGCGGGCTTGGGGGACAGAGAAAAACTGTTTTTT. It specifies CASSLAGLGDREKLFF.

The CDR3 sequence: CASSPLFETGEQYF. Here the CDR3 DNA reads TGTGCCAGCAGCCCCCTTTTTGAGACGGGGGAGCAGTACTTC. The chain recombines TRBV11-3 with TRBJ2-7; perhaps TRBD2 as D (5 bases). Germline CDR1 is SGHNT and CDR2 is YENEEA. The CDR3 sequence is 14 residues long. The V and J ends lost 5 bases and 7 bases respectively, with 18 bases between them. Full variable domain (missing parts from reference TRBV11-3 and TRBJ2-7): EAGVVQSPRYKIIEKKQPVAFWCNPISGHNTLYWYLQNLGQGPELLIRYENEEAVDDSQLPKDRFSAERLKGVDSTLKIQPAELGDSAVYLCASSPLFETGEQYFGPGTRLTVT.

DNA of the CDR3: TGTGCCTGGGAGGCGGGCCGGGCGGCTAGCACAGATACGCAGTATTTT. This translates into CAWEAGRAASTDTQYF. The chain uses TRBV30 and TRBJ2-3, with D possibly TRBD2 on 5 matching bases. The CDR3 has 16 residues. Germline CDR1 is GTSNPN and CDR2 is SVGIG (reference sequence). Trimming left V 5 bases short and J 0 bases short, with 18 bases between. The entire variable domain, with the rest obtained from reference TRBV30 and TRBJ2-3, is as follows: SQTIHQWPATLVQPVGSPLSLECTVEGTSNPNLYWYRQAAGRGLQLLFYSVGIGQISSEVPQNLSASRPQDRQFILSSKKLLLSDSGFYLCAWEAGRAASTDTQYFGPGTRLTVL.

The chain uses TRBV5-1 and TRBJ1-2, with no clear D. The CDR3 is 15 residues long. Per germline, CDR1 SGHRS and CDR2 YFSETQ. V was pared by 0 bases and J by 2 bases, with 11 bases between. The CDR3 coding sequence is TGCGCCAGCAGCTTGGACACAAGCGGGAACTATGGCTACACCTTC. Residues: CASSLDTSGNYGYTF.

The CDR3 DNA sequence: TGTGCCAGCAGTGAACAGGGGGCCGGTAGAAATACGCAGTATTTT. Its protein product is CASSEQGAGRNTQYF. The genes are TRBV6-1 and TRBJ2-3; TRBD1 aligns across 8 bases. Looked up from germline, CDR1 is MNHNS and CDR2 is SASEGT. The CDR3 has 15 residues. V lost 2 bases, J lost 7 bases, and 8 bases stayed unmatched.

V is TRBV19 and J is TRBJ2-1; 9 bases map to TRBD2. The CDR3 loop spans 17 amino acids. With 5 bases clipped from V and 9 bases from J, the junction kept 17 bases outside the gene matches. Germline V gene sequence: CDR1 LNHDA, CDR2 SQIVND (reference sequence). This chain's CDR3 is CASSQTSGTSNWGEQFF. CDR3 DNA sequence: TGTGCCAGTAGTCAAACTTCCGGGACTAGCAATTGGGGTGAGCAGTTCTTC.

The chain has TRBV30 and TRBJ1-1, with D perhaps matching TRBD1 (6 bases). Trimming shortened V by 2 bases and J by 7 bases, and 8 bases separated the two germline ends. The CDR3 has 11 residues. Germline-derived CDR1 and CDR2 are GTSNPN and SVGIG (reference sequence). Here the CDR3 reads CAWSRGIEAFF. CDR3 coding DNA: TGTGCCTGGAGTAGGGGGATTGAAGCTTTCTTT.

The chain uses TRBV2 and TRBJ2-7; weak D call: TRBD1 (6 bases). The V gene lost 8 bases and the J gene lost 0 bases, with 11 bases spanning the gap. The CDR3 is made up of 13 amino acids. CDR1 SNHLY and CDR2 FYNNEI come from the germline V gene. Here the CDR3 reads CASGDTFSYEQYF. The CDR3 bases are TGTGCCAGCGGGGACACTTTCTCCTACGAGCAGTACTTC.